The 19 T cell receptor beta chains below all came from one sample that was sequenced in a study of shared clonotypes between healthy human individuals. Sequenced by immunoSEQ multiplex PCR; TCRdb stores in-frame clones only, minus some. The sample carries approximately 2.5 million clones, more than 80% recorded once. The specimen sequenced was naive CD4+ T cells sorted from blood. Subset reported: CD45RA+ positively selected. These receptors all stem from a man aged 18 to 29 in good health.

The rearrangement links TRBV9 to TRBJ2-1, with 11 bases that match TRBD2. V shed 4 bases, J shed 0 bases, and the junction held 9 bases outside the gene matches. In germline, CDR1 is SGDLS, CDR2 YYNGEE. The length of the CDR3 is 18 residues. DNA for the CDR3: TGTGCCAGCAGCCCCGACCCCACTAGCGGGGGCTCCTACAATGAGCAGTTCTTC. Translating it yields CASSPDPTSGGSYNEQFF.

The chain links TRBV7-8 to TRBJ2-1; 13 bases fit TRBD2. This CDR3 is 19 amino acids long. Germline CDR1 reads SGHVS; CDR2 reads FQNEAQ. J gave up 2 bases and V 7 bases, and 14 bases lay outside the gene matches. DNA for the CDR3: TGTGCCAGCAACTCCTTCGCCGGGACTAGCGGGAAACCCTACAATGAGCAGTTCTTC. Protein: CASNSFAGTSGKPYNEQFF.

This chain links TRBV15 with TRBJ2-3, with unresolved D. The CDR3 is 18 residues long. The V gene's germline CDR1 is LNHNV and CDR2 YYDKDF (reference sequence). V was shortened by 0 bases and J by 7 bases, with 23 bases between the two germline ends. Here the CDR3 reads CATSRDPLRWGGLNTQYF. CDR3 DNA: TGTGCCACCAGCAGAGATCCCCTTAGGTGGGGTGGGCTAAATACGCAGTATTTT. Variable domain in full (rest from reference TRBV15 and TRBJ2-3): DAMVIQNPRYQVTQFGKPVTLSCSQTLNHNVMYWYQQKSSQAPKLLFHYYDKDFNNEADTPDNFQSRRPNTSFCFLDIRSPGLGDTAMYLCATSRDPLRWGGLNTQYFGPGTRLTVL.

In DNA, the CDR3 is TGTGCCAGCAGACGGACAGGGCAGGGAACCTACGAGCAGTACTTC. Translating gives CASRRTGQGTYEQYF. This sequence joins TRBV6-5 and TRBJ2-5, with 8 bases matching TRBD1. Near its end, the DNA agrees better with TRBJ2-7, so the J call may be wrong. Germline CDR1 is MNHEY and CDR2 is SVGAGI. The CDR3 totals 15 residues.

V usage is TRBV6-5 and J usage is TRBJ2-1; TRBD1 might be the D (6 bases). Trimming shortened V by 5 bases and J by 10 bases, and 15 bases separated the two germline ends. Germline V gene data show CDR1 as MNHEY and CDR2 as SVGAGI. The CDR3 sequence is 13 residues long. For the CDR3, the DNA is TGTGCCAGCAGTCCCAGGGGTACAGGGGAGCAGTTCTTC. Translating gives CASSPRGTGEQFF.

The chain couples TRBV30 to TRBJ1-5; 12 nucleotides match TRBD1. Germline V lookup: CDR1 GTSNPN, CDR2 SVGIG (reference sequence). V gave up 1 base and J gave up 4 bases; unmatched junction bases: 8. The CDR3 runs to 17 residues. The CDR3 protein is CAWSAGTGGVRNQPQHF. The CDR3 coding sequence is TGTGCCTGGAGTGCCGGGACAGGGGGCGTTAGAAATCAGCCCCAGCATTTT.

The rearrangement uses TRBV5-4 and TRBJ1-4, with no clear D. The germline gives CDR1 SGHNT, CDR2 YYREEE (reference sequence). The ends were cut back, 4 bases at V and 0 bases at J, with 16 bases in the middle. The CDR3 extends over 17 amino acids. CDR3 loop: CASSPGGASSTNEKLFF. CDR3 DNA: TGTGCCAGCAGCCCTGGCGGAGCTTCCTCAACTAATGAAAAACTGTTTTTT.

A single count supports this clone. The chain joins TRBV11-3 to TRBJ2-3, with TRBD1 matching over 8 bases. There are 15 residues in the CDR3. J gave up 4 bases and V 2 bases, and 5 bases lay outside the gene matches. The germline V gene encodes CDR1 SGHNT and CDR2 YENEEA. The CDR3 nucleotides are TGTGCCAGCAGCTTAAGCGGACAGGGCCCAGATACGCAGTATTTT. Amino acids: CASSLSGQGPDTQYF.

To note about this clone: The same CDR3 also results from other DNA sequences found in this sample. The J gene is TRBJ2-3, the V gene TRBV13; no firm D call. The CDR3 runs 11 residues. V was pared by 5 bases and J by 5 bases, with 5 bases between. CDR1 and CDR2 (germline): PRHDT, FYEKMQ (reference sequence). The CDR3 here is CASSPQDTQYF. CDR3 coding DNA: TGTGCCAGCAGCCCCCAAGATACGCAGTATTTT.

The gene calls are TRBV7-3 and TRBJ2-5; a possible D gene is TRBD2 (6 bases). Germline CDR1 reads SGHTA; CDR2 reads FQGTGA. V was shortened by 3 bases and J by 5 bases, with 13 bases between the two germline ends. The CDR3 is 14 residues long. Here the CDR3 reads CASSFGAGSETQYF. CDR3 DNA: TGTGCCAGCAGCTTCGGAGCGGGTTCCGAGACCCAGTACTTC.

V and J are TRBV18 and TRBJ2-5; D gene unclear. The V and J ends lost 2 bases and 5 bases respectively, with 9 bases between them. The CDR3 sequence is 13 residues long. The germline V gene has CDR1 KGHSH and CDR2 LQKENI. The CDR3 loop is CASSPTVRETQYF. The CDR3 DNA is TGTGCCAGCTCACCAACGGTGAGGGAGACCCAGTACTTC.

The genes are TRBV5-1 and TRBJ2-3, with 8 positions matching TRBD2. V gave up 4 bases and J gave up 3 bases; unmatched junction bases: 7. CDR1 and CDR2 (germline): SGHRS, YFSETQ. The CDR3 is 15 residues long. CDR3 coding DNA: TGCGCCAGCAGCGGCTCCGGGACTAGAACAGATACGCAGTATTTT. This translates into CASSGSGTRTDTQYF.

J is TRBJ2-7 and V is TRBV18; 7 nucleotides match TRBD2. CDR1 is KGHSH and CDR2 is LQKENI in the germline V gene. Germline trimming cut 2 bases from V and 5 bases from J; bases unmatched to any gene: 6. The CDR3 contains 14 residues. The CDR3 loop reads CASSPWGTTDEQYF. Here the CDR3 DNA reads TGTGCCAGCTCACCATGGGGGACTACGGACGAGCAGTACTTC.

The chain recombines TRBV6-5 with TRBJ2-2; 7 bases map to TRBD1. Germline loops: CDR1 MNHEY, CDR2 SVGAGI. This CDR3 spans 15 amino acids. The trim removed 7 bases at V and 4 bases at J, leaving 9 bases unmatched. The CDR3 region is CASTPRGPGTGELFF. The CDR3 DNA reads as TGTGCCAGCACCCCTAGGGGGCCGGGCACCGGGGAGCTGTTTTTT.

Of note for this clone: The same CDR3 arises from other DNA sequences in this sample as well. This chain links TRBV29-1 with TRBJ2-7; D call uncertain. CDR1 is SQVTM, CDR2 ANQGSEA, per germline. V was shortened by 4 bases and J by 3 bases, with 7 bases between the two germline ends. This CDR3 region has 11 residues. The CDR3 loop reads CSVVASYEQYF. The CDR3 DNA reads as TGCAGCGTTGTGGCTAGCTACGAGCAGTACTTC.

The chain is built from TRBV5-1 and TRBJ2-7, with D uncertain. CDR1 is SGHRS and CDR2 is YFSETQ in the germline V gene. V shed 4 bases and J shed 0 bases, with 8 bases lying between them. This CDR3 is 13 amino acids long. The CDR3 DNA reads as TGCGCCAGCAGCCTCAGAGACTCCTACGAGCAGTACTTC. Protein: CASSLRDSYEQYF.

In its sample, this clone was seen a few times. The J gene is TRBJ1-2, the V gene TRBV7-2, with 7 bases matching TRBD1. Trimming took 1 base from V and 7 from J; bases not matched to a gene: 6. The CDR3 is made up of 14 amino acids. Looked up from germline, CDR1 is SGHTA and CDR2 is FQGNSA. CDR3 amino acids: CASSLGLGQSGYTF. The CDR3 DNA follows: TGTGCCAGCAGCTTAGGACTGGGACAGTCTGGCTACACCTTC.

The CDR3 DNA sequence: TGTGCCAGCCGTAGAGGGACTGAAGCTTTCTTT. This gives the protein CASRRGTEAFF. The chain carries TRBV7-2 and TRBJ1-1; D unclear. Germline V gene lookup returns CDR1 SGHTA and CDR2 FQGNSA. V shed 8 bases and J shed 5 bases, with 9 bases lying between them. This CDR3 spans 11 amino acids.

Here the CDR3 reads CASGVTWGNQETQYF. The CDR3 DNA follows: TGTGCCAGTGGGGTGACCTGGGGGAATCAAGAGACCCAGTACTTC. The J gene is TRBJ2-5, the V gene TRBV7-6; either TRBD1 or TRBD2 may supply D (5 bases each). Germline loops: CDR1 SGHVS, CDR2 FNYEAQ. V was shortened by 9 bases and J by 2 bases, with 19 bases between the two germline ends. This CDR3 comprises 15 residues.